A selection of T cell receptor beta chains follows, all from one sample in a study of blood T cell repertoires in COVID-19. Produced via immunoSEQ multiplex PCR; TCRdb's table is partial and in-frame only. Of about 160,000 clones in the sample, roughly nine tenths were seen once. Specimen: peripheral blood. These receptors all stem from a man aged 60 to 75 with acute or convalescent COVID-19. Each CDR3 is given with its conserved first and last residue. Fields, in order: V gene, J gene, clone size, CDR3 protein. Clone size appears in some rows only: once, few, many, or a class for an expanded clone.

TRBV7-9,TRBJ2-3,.,CASSRLAGPQVTQYF
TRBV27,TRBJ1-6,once,CASSFYPGTDNSPLHF
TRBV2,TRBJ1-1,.,CASGRDRGPNTEAFF
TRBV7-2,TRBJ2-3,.,CAGTRGGGTDTQYF
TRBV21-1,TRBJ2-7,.,CASSKTDRRLAYEQYF
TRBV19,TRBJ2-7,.,CASSNDLTGYEQYF
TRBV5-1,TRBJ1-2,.,CASSLDTGSNYGYTF
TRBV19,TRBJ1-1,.,CASSIPRVAEAFF
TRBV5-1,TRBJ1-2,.,CASSPSGDGYTF
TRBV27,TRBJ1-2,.,CASSLSQGYGYTF